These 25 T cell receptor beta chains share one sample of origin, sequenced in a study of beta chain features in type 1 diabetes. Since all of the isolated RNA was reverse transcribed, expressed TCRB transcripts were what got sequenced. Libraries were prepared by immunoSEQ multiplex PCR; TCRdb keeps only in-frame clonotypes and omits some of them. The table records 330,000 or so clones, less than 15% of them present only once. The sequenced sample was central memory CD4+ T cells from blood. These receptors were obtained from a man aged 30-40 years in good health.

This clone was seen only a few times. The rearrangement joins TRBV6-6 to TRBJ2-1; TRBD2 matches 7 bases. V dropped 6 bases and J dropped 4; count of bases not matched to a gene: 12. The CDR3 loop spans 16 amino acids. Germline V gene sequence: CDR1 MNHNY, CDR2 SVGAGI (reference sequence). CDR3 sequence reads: CASSLVATGGYNEQFF. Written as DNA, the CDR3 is TGTGCCAGCAGCTTAGTAGCTACGGGAGGTTACAATGAGCAGTTCTTC.

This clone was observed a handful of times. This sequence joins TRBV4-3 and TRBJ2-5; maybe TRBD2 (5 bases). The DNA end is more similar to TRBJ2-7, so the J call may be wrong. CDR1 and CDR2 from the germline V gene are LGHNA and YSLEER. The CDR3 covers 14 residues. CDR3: CASSQDHSGVEQYF. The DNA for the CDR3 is TGCGCCAGCAGCCAAGATCATTCCGGGGTCGAGCAGTACTTC.

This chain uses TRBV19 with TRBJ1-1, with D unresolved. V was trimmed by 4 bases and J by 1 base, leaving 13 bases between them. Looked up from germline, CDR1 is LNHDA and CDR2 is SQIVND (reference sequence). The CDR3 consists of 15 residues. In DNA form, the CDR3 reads TGTGCCAGTAGTACCCACCCCGCCCAGAACACTGAAGCTTTCTTT. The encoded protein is CASSTHPAQNTEAFF.

CDR3 residues: CASAAGPNGEQFF. Written as DNA, the CDR3 is TGTGCCAGCGCGGCGGGTCCGAACGGTGAGCAGTTCTTC. The chain couples TRBV27 to TRBJ2-1; tentatively, D is TRBD2 (5 bases). Per germline, CDR1 MNHEY and CDR2 SMNVEV (reference sequence). There are 13 residues in the CDR3. V lost 8 bases and J 9 bases, leaving 17 bases between the germline ends.

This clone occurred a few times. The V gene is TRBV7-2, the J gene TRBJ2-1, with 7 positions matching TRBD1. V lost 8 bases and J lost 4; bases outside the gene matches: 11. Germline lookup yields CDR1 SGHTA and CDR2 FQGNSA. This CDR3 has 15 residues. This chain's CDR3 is CASGKGQSYYNEQFF. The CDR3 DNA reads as TGTGCCAGCGGGAAGGGACAGTCATATTACAATGAGCAGTTCTTC.

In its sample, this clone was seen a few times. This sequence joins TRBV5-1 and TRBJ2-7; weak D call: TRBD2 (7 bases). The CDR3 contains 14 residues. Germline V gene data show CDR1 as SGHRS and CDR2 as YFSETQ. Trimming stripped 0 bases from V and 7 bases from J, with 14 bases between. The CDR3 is CASSLDRGGSEQYF. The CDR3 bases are TGCGCCAGCAGCTTGGATCGCGGGGGCAGTGAGCAGTACTTC.

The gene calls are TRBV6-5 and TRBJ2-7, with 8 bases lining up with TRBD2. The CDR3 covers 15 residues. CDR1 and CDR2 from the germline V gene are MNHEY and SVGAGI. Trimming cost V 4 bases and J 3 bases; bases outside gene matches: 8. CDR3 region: CASSFSGSIDYEQYV. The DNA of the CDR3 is TGTGCCAGCAGTTTCAGCGGGAGTATAGACTACGAGCAGTACGTC.

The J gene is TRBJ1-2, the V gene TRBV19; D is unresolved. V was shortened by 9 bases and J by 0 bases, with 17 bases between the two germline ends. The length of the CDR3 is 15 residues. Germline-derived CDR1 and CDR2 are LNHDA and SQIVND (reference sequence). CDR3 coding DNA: TGTGCCAGCCGGCAAGGTTCCGAAGCTAACTATGGCTACACCTTC. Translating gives CASRQGSEANYGYTF.

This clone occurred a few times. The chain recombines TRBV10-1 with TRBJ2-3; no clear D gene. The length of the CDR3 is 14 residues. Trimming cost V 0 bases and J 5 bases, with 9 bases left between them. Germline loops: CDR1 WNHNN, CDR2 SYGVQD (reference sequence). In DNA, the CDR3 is TGCGCCAGCAGTGAGTCGGTCCTGCGAGATACGCAGTATTTT. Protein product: CASSESVLRDTQYF.

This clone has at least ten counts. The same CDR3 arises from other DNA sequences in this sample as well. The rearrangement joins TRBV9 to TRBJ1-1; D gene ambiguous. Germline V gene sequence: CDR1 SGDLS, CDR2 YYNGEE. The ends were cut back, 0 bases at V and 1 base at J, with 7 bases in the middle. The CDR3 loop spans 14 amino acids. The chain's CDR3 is CASSVEAQNTEAFF. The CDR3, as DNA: TGTGCCAGCAGCGTAGAGGCCCAGAACACTGAAGCTTTCTTT.

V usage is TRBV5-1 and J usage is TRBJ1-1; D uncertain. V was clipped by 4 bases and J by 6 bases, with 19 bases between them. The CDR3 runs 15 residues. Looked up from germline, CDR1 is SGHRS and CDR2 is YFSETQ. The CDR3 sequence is CASSGSGSSVPEAFF. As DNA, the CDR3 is TGCGCCAGCAGCGGATCGGGGAGCAGCGTCCCTGAAGCTTTCTTT. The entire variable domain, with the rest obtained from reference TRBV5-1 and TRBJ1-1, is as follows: KAGVTQTPRYLIKTRGQQVTLSCSPISGHRSVSWYQQTPGQGLQFLFEYFSETQRNKGNFPGRFSGRQFSNSRSEMNVSTLELGDSALYLCASSGSGSSVPEAFFGQGTRLTVV.

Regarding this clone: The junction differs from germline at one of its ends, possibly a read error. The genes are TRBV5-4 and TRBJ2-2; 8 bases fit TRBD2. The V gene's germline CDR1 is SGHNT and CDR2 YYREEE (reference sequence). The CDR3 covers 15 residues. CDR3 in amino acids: CASSFQREKIGELFF. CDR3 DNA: TGCGCCAGCAGCTTTCAGCGGGAGAAGATCGGGGAGCTGTTTTTT.

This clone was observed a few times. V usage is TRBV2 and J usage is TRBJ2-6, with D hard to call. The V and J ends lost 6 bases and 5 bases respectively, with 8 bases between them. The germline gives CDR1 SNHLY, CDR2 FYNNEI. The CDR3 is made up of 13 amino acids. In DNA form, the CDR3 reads TGTGCCAGCAGCTTTAGGAGGGCCAACGTCCTGACTTTC. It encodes CASSFRRANVLTF. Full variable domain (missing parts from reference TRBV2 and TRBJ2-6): EPEVTQTPSHQVTQMGQEVILRCVPISNHLYFYWYRQILGQKVEFLVSFYNNEISEKSEIFDDQFSVERPDGSNFTLKIRSTKLEDSAMYFCASSFRRANVLTFGAGSRLTVL.

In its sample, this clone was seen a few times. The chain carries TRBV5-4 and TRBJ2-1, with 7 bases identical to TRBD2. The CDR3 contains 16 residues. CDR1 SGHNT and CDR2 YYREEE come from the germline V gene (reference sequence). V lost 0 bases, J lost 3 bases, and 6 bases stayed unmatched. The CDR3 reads CASSLGGRGFYNEQFF. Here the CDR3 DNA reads TGTGCCAGCAGCTTGGGTGGGCGGGGGTTCTACAATGAGCAGTTCTTC.

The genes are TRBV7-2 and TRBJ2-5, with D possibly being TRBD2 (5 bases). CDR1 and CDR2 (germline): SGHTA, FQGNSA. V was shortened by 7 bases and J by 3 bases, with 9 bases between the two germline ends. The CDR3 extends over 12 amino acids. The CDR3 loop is CASKSGEETQYF. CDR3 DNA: TGTGCCAGCAAGAGCGGCGAAGAGACCCAGTACTTC.

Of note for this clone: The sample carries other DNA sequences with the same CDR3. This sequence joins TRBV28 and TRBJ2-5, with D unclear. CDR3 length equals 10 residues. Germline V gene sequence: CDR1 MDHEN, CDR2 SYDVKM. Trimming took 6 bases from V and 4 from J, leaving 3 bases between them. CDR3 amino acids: CASRGETQYF. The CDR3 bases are TGTGCCAGCAGGGGAGAGACCCAGTACTTC.

The chain's CDR3 is CASSLSVVGTGELFF. CDR3 DNA sequence: TGTGCCAGCAGCCTCTCAGTAGTAGGGACCGGGGAGCTGTTTTTT. The V call is TRBV7-8, the J call TRBJ2-2, with D unclear. Germline V gene lookup returns CDR1 SGHVS and CDR2 FQNEAQ. The CDR3 runs 15 residues. The V and J ends lost 5 bases and 5 bases respectively, with 15 bases between them. The whole variable domain, filled in from reference TRBV7-8 and TRBJ2-2, reads GAGVSQSPRYKVAKRGQDVALRCDPISGHVSLFWYQQALGQGPEFLTYFQNEAQLDKSGLPSDRFFAERPEGSVSTLKIQRTQQEDSAVYLCASSLSVVGTGELFFGEGSRLTVL.

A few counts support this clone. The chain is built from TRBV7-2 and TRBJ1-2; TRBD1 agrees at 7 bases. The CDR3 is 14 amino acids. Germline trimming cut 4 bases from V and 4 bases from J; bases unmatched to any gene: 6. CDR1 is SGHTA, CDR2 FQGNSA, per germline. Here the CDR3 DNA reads TGTGCCAGCAGCTCGTTGACAGGGTTCTATGGCTACACCTTC. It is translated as CASSSLTGFYGYTF.

CDR3: CASSMSGGYNEQFF. The CDR3 DNA sequence: TGTGCCAGTAGTATGAGCGGGGGGTACAATGAGCAGTTCTTC. V usage is TRBV19 and J usage is TRBJ2-1; 9 bases agree with TRBD2. The CDR3 covers 14 residues. The ends lost 3 bases at V and 4 bases at J; junction bases unmatched: 1. CDR1 is LNHDA, CDR2 SQIVND, per germline (reference sequence).

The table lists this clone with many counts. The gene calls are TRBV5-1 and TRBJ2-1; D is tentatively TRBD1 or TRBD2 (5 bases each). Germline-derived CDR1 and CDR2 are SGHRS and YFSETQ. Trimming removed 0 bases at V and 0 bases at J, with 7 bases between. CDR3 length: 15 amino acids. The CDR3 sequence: CASSLAGLSYNEQFF. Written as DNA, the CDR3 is TGCGCCAGCAGCTTGGCGGGGCTCTCCTACAATGAGCAGTTCTTC.

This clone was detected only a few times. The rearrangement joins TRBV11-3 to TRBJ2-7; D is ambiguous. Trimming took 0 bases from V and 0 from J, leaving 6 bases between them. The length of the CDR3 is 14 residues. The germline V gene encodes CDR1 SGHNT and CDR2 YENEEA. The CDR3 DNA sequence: TGTGCCAGCAGCTTAGACGTGGGCTCCTACGAGCAGTACGTC. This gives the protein CASSLDVGSYEQYV.

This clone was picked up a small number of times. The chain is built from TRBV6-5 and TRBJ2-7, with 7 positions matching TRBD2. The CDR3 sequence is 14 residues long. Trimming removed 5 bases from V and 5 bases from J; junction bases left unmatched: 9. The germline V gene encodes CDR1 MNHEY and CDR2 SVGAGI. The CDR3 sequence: CASSEFGGSDEQYV. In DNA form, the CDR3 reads TGTGCCAGCAGTGAATTCGGGGGGTCGGACGAGCAGTACGTC.

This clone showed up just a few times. The CDR3 sequence is CASTPSGVTSSYNEQFF. Written as DNA, the CDR3 is TGTGCCAGCACGCCTAGCGGGGTAACTAGCTCCTACAATGAGCAGTTCTTC. The chain recombines TRBV10-3 with TRBJ2-1; 9 nucleotides match TRBD2. The junction had 13 bases not matched to a gene; V was cut back by 10 bases and J by 0 bases. Germline CDR1 is ENHRY and CDR2 is SYGVKD. The CDR3 is made up of 17 amino acids.

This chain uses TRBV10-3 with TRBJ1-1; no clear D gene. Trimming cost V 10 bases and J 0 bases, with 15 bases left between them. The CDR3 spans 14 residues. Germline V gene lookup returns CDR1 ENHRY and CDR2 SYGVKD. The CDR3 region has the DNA TGTGCCACCCACGAGAGAGACTTGAACACTGAAGCTTTCTTT. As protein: CATHERDLNTEAFF.

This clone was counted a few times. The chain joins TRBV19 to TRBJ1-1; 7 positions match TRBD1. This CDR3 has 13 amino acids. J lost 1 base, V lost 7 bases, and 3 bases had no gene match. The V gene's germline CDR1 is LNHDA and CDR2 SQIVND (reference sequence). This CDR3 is CASNNRGNTEAFF. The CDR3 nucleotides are TGTGCCAGTAATAACAGGGGGAACACTGAAGCTTTCTTT.